This T cell receptor (beta chain) derives from a study of control samples from healthy donors and cancer patients. V lost 2 bases to trimming and J lost 9 bases, with 11 bases between them. The length of the CDR3 is 14 residues. From germline, CDR1 is MNHEY and CDR2 SVGEGT. Sequencing used immunoSEQ multiplex PCR; TCRdb keeps in-frame clones, though not all of them. The sample includes around 200,000 clones, over 80% seen only once; the top ten take roughly 1.5%. This clone has only one observation. The V call is TRBV6-2 or TRBV6-3, the J call TRBJ1-6; possibly TRBD1 for D (6 bases). The receptor was isolated from a man younger than 35 in good health. The sequenced sample was blood. The CDR3 loop reads CASSYGQRGSPLHF. In DNA form, the CDR3 reads TGTGCCAGCAGTTACGGACAGAGGGGTTCACCCCTCCACTTT.